This note documents a single TCR beta chain sequence. The antigen remains undetermined. The germline V gene has CDR1 SNHLY and CDR2 FYNNEI. This CDR3 is 13 amino acids long. The J segment lost 1 base and the V segment lost 6 bases, leaving 2 bases of the junction unmatched. Sequencing used immunoSEQ multiplex PCR; TCRdb keeps in-frame clones, though not all of them. The table shows about 26,000 clones, with around 75% occurring only once. A history of autoimmune disease or systemic immunosuppression excluded patients. This sample stems from a study of OX40 agonist ivuxolimab in advanced cancers. General study findings and limits: The average count of expanded clones was higher among CD8+ T cells than among CD4+.

This chain joins TRBV2 and TRBJ2-7; 8 bases align to TRBD2. Sequencing was performed on CD4+ or CD8+ T cells sorted from blood, taken in a trial of the OX40 agonist ivuxolimab. This receptor was identified in an adult with an advanced solid tumor such as melanoma, head and neck, liver or kidney cancer. This CDR3 reads CASSGGASYEQYF. Written as DNA, the CDR3 is TGTGCCAGCAGCGGGGGGGCATCCTACGAGCAGTACTTC.